This paragraph reports one T cell receptor beta chain. The data were produced by immunoSEQ multiplex PCR, yet TCRdb's version contains in-frame clones alone and is incomplete. Counted here are tens of thousands of clones, about 92% occurring once; the ten biggest clones make up 2.8%. The data stem from a study of T cell changes during pregnancy in multiple sclerosis. V lost 4 bases to trimming and J lost 0 bases, with 7 bases between them. Germline V gene sequence: CDR1 SGHNT, CDR2 YENEEA. The CDR3 consists of 13 residues. The chain couples TRBV11-3 to TRBJ2-7; D uncertain. This clonotype was obtained from a female donor in good health, enrolled as a control in a pregnancy study. The sequenced sample was peripheral blood, obtained in the third trimester of pregnancy. CDR3 DNA: TGTGCCAGCAGCTCCTCGAGCTCCTACGAGCAGTACTTC. Translation gives CASSSSSSYEQYF.